The text below deals with one T cell receptor beta chain. Its specificity is unknown. The CDR3 covers 14 residues. Per the germline V gene, CDR1 is SGHTA and CDR2 is FQGNSA. V lost 1 base to trimming and J lost 9 bases, with 13 bases between them. This entry comes from a study of beta chain features in type 1 diabetes. At the level of the study: No age, gender or cell yield differences were seen between patients and healthy donors.

The authors sorted CD4+ naive, central memory, regulatory and stem cell-like memory cells via CD45RO/CCR7/CD25/CD127/CD95/CD27. What was sequenced were expressed TCRB transcripts, since all of the isolated RNA had been reverse transcribed. Sequencing used immunoSEQ multiplex PCR; TCRdb keeps in-frame clones, though not all of them. Of hundreds of thousands of clones listed, 15% to 20% are singletons. Findings of the study overall: More deletions and fewer insertions at VDJ junctions were seen in type 1 diabetes patients.

The material sequenced was naive CD4+ T cells from blood. The TCR originated in a woman aged 18-29 years in good health. The chain employs TRBV7-2 and TRBJ2-1, with D possibly matching TRBD2 (5 bases). In DNA form, the CDR3 reads TGTGCCAGCAGCTTAGTAGGGAGTAAGACTGAGCAGTTCTTC. This sequence encodes CASSLVGSKTEQFF.